The 31 T cell receptor beta chains presented below share a single source sample, sequenced in a study of blood T cell repertoires in COVID-19. Clones were read by immunoSEQ multiplex PCR, and TCRdb kept only the in-frame ones, dropping some. This repertoire shows about 180,000 clones, about 82% found once; its top ten account for under 9.5%. The source material was PBMCs or T cells enriched from blood (not recorded which). These receptor sequences come from a woman aged 30 to 39 who had recovered from COVID-19.

This clone was seen a handful of times. The chain carries TRBV18 and TRBJ1-1; a weak D match, TRBD1 (6 bases). This CDR3 spans 15 amino acids. Germline loops: CDR1 KGHSH, CDR2 LQKENI. Trimming left V 0 bases short and J 0 bases short, with 8 bases between. The CDR3 coding sequence is TGTGCCAGCTCACCACCTGGACAGCTGAACACTGAAGCTTTCTTT. Its translation is CASSPPGQLNTEAFF.

This clone was detected a few times. The chain's CDR3 is CASSQQGPLADVPYEQYF. CDR3 bases: TGCGCCAGCAGCCAACAAGGCCCCCTAGCGGATGTCCCATACGAGCAGTACTTC. The rearrangement uses TRBV4-1 and TRBJ2-7; 7 bases match TRBD2. This CDR3 is 18 amino acids long. Germline V gives CDR1 MGHRA, CDR2 YSYEKL. V was pared by 2 bases and J by 4 bases, with 17 bases of the junction left unmatched.

This clone appeared a single time. The chain joins TRBV11-2 to TRBJ1-5, with a weak D call TRBD1 (5 bases). The V end was cut by 0 bases, the J end by 6 bases, with 6 bases between. Germline V lookup: CDR1 SGHAT, CDR2 FQNNGV. The CDR3 extends over 13 amino acids. In DNA form, the CDR3 reads TGTGCCAGCAGCTTAGAACAGGCTCAGCCCCAGCATTTT. Protein product: CASSLEQAQPQHF.

The chain couples TRBV5-4 to TRBJ2-3; 8 bases are a match to TRBD2. The ends lost 4 bases at V and 3 bases at J; junction bases unmatched: 7. Germline V gene lookup returns CDR1 SGHNT and CDR2 YYREEE (reference sequence). This CDR3 is built from 15 residues. The CDR3 DNA reads TGTGCCAGCAGCCCGTCGGGGGGGCTAACAGATACGCAGTATTTT. As protein: CASSPSGGLTDTQYF. Using reference TRBV5-4 and TRBJ2-3 for the parts outside the CDR3, the full variable domain is ETGVTQSPTHLIKTRGQQVTLRCSSQSGHNTVSWYQQALGQGPQFIFQYYREEENGRGNFPPRFSGLQFPNYSSELNVNALELDDSALYLCASSPSGGLTDTQYFGPGTRLTVL.

The CDR3 reads CASSLGTGNQPQHF. The CDR3 bases are TGCGCCAGCAGCTTGGGGACAGGCAATCAGCCCCAGCATTTT. The chain employs TRBV5-1 and TRBJ1-5; the D gene is possibly TRBD1 (6 bases). The ends were cut back, 0 bases at V and 2 bases at J, with 6 bases in the middle. The germline CDR1 and CDR2 sequences are SGHRS and YFSETQ. The CDR3 spans 14 residues.

V usage is TRBV5-1 and J usage is TRBJ2-7; D possibly corresponds to TRBD2 (6 bases). In germline, CDR1 is SGHRS, CDR2 YFSETQ. Trimming removed 0 bases from V and 0 bases from J, with 10 bases in between. The CDR3 covers 15 residues. The CDR3 here is CASSLAGTSSYEQYF. DNA for the CDR3: TGCGCCAGCAGCTTGGCGGGGACTTCCTCCTACGAGCAGTACTTC.

V is TRBV28 and J is TRBJ2-7; TRBD1 is a possible D gene (5 bases). The CDR3 has 16 amino acids. With 5 bases removed from V and 5 bases from J, the gap between germline ends came to 22 bases. In germline, CDR1 is MDHEN, CDR2 SYDVKM. CDR3 loop: CASSLTRTPLYDEQYF. For the CDR3, the DNA is TGTGCCAGCAGTCTGACACGGACACCACTTTATGACGAGCAGTACTTC.

A few counts support this clone. The chain combines TRBV3-1 (or the pseudogene TRBV3-2) with TRBJ2-7; 11 bases are shared with TRBD2. The length of the CDR3 is 15 residues. The germline V gene has CDR1 LGHDT and CDR2 YNNKEL (reference sequence). V lost 3 bases, J lost 2 bases, and 3 bases stayed unmatched. The CDR3: CASSHLSGRAYEQYF. Written as DNA, the CDR3 is TGTGCCAGCAGCCACCTTAGCGGGAGGGCCTACGAGCAGTACTTC.

The V call is TRBV28, the J call TRBJ1-2, with 7 bases that match TRBD1. This CDR3 spans 13 amino acids. V lost 5 bases to trimming and J lost 5 bases; unmatched junction nucleotides: 5. The germline V gene has CDR1 MDHEN and CDR2 SYDVKM. This CDR3 reads CASSLDRDYGYTF. DNA of the CDR3: TGTGCCAGCAGTCTCGACAGGGATTATGGCTACACCTTC.

This chain joins TRBV6-5 and TRBJ2-5, with D perhaps TRBD2 (5 bases). CDR1 and CDR2 from the germline V gene are MNHEY and SVGAGI. V was shortened by 5 bases and J by 5 bases, with 12 bases between the two germline ends. The CDR3 extends over 13 amino acids. The DNA of the CDR3 is TGTGCCAGCAGTACCACTAGTCATGAGACCCAGTACTTC. It codes for CASSTTSHETQYF.

The V gene is TRBV5-1, the J gene TRBJ1-6, with D possibly matching TRBD1 (6 bases). Germline V lookup: CDR1 SGHRS, CDR2 YFSETQ. Between the trimmed V and J ends, which lost 4 bases and 7 bases, there was a span of 24 bases. The CDR3 totals 18 residues. Here the CDR3 DNA reads TGCGCCAGCAGCCTCCGGGACACCGGGGCAGGTGTGAATTCACCCCTCCACTTT. Amino acids: CASSLRDTGAGVNSPLHF.

The rearrangement joins TRBV6-5 to TRBJ1-1; D perhaps matches TRBD1 (6 bases). The CDR3 extends over 14 amino acids. Trimming left V 0 bases short and J 7 bases short, with 12 bases between. Per the germline V gene, CDR1 is MNHEY and CDR2 is SVGAGI. DNA for the CDR3: TGTGCCAGCAGTTACTCTTCAGGGGAGAGTGAAGCTTTCTTT. Amino acid sequence: CASSYSSGESEAFF.

This clone has just one count. The V and J genes are TRBV15 and TRBJ1-2; 8 positions match TRBD1. The CDR3 sequence is 15 residues long. V lost 6 bases to trimming and J lost 5 bases; unmatched junction nucleotides: 11. Per germline, CDR1 LNHNV and CDR2 YYDKDF (reference sequence). The CDR3 loop is CATSPQGQAKYGYTF. The CDR3 DNA reads TGTGCCACCAGTCCTCAGGGACAGGCAAAATATGGCTACACCTTC.

The genes are TRBV7-8 and TRBJ2-1; 9 bases align to TRBD2. The V gene end was trimmed by 5 bases and the J gene end by 3 bases; junction bases not matched to a gene: 11. Germline V CDR1 and CDR2: SGHVS, FQNEAQ. The CDR3 spans 17 residues. The CDR3 coding sequence is TGTGCCAGCAGCCGCTGGACTAGCGTTCTGGGCTACAATGAGCAGTTCTTC. Translated, it gives CASSRWTSVLGYNEQFF.

The chain's CDR3 is CASSVWYRQETQYF. DNA for the CDR3: TGTGCCAGCAGTGTTTGGTACAGGCAAGAGACCCAGTACTTC. The genes are TRBV2 and TRBJ2-5; weak D call: TRBD1 (5 bases). From germline, CDR1 is SNHLY and CDR2 FYNNEI. The V end was cut by 4 bases, the J end by 2 bases, with 11 bases between. The CDR3 is 14 residues long.

This clone was picked up one time. The J gene is TRBJ2-7, the V gene TRBV14, with 12 positions matching TRBD2. Looked up from germline, CDR1 is SGHDN and CDR2 is FVKESK. The length of the CDR3 is 19 residues. J lost 3 bases, V lost 1 base, and 13 bases had no gene match. CDR3 DNA: TGTGCCAGCAGCCAAGGTGGACTAGCGGGACCCCTGGAGGACTACGAGCAGTACTTC. This encodes CASSQGGLAGPLEDYEQYF.

This rearrangement joins TRBV5-5 to TRBJ2-1; 7 bases agree with TRBD2. V shed 2 bases and J 5 bases; nucleotides not matched to a gene: 4. The CDR3 consists of 14 residues. The germline CDR1 and CDR2 sequences are SGHKS and YYEKEE (reference sequence). The CDR3 reads CASSFSGGDNEQFF. The CDR3, as DNA: TGTGCCAGCAGCTTTTCTGGGGGGGACAATGAGCAGTTCTTC.

This clone has only one observation. This rearrangement joins TRBV7-6 to TRBJ2-7, with 9 positions matching TRBD2. The germline gives CDR1 SGHVS, CDR2 FNYEAQ. Trimming cost V 2 bases and J 4 bases; bases outside gene matches: 9. The CDR3 totals 16 residues. CDR3 nucleotide sequence: TGTGCCAGCAGCTTAAACAAGCTAGCGGGAACGTACGAGCAGTACTTC. Translation gives CASSLNKLAGTYEQYF.

This chain links TRBV19 with TRBJ2-1; 7 bases match TRBD1. Germline CDR1 is LNHDA and CDR2 is SQIVND (reference sequence). The length of the CDR3 is 16 residues. V lost 8 bases to trimming and J lost 6 bases; unmatched junction nucleotides: 16. This CDR3 reads CASRDSLHPSPNEQFF. CDR3 DNA: TGTGCCAGTCGGGACAGCTTACACCCCTCACCCAATGAGCAGTTCTTC.

The count of this clone is one. The chain couples TRBV27 to TRBJ2-7, with D possibly being TRBD2 (6 bases). The ends were cut back, 5 bases at V and 3 bases at J, with 17 bases in the middle. Germline V lookup: CDR1 MNHEY, CDR2 SMNVEV (reference sequence). The CDR3 runs to 15 residues. CDR3 in DNA: TGTGCCAGCAGTCCCACCGGGACTCCAATCTACGAGCAGTACTTC. Translating it yields CASSPTGTPIYEQYF.

This clone was recorded only once. This chain uses TRBV12-3 or TRBV12-4 with TRBJ1-2; D is unclear. The CDR3 sequence is 13 residues long. Between the trimmed V and J ends, which lost 2 bases and 4 bases, there was a span of 8 bases. Here the CDR3 reads CASSLSQFYGYTF. The CDR3, as DNA: TGTGCCAGCAGTTTAAGTCAGTTCTATGGCTACACCTTC.

This sequence joins TRBV30 and TRBJ2-7, with 7 bases lining up with TRBD2. The junction had 5 bases not matched to a gene; V was cut back by 0 bases and J by 0 bases. CDR3 size: 15 residues. Germline V gives CDR1 GTSNPN, CDR2 SVGIG (reference sequence). CDR3 sequence (DNA): TGTGCCTGGAGTGTATGGGGGGGTAGCTCCTACGAGCAGTACTTC. Protein: CAWSVWGGSSYEQYF.

The chain couples TRBV19 to TRBJ2-4; 11 bases agree with TRBD1. V lost 3 bases and J lost 7; bases outside the gene matches: 11. The CDR3 loop spans 17 amino acids. Germline V gene data show CDR1 as LNHDA and CDR2 as SQIVND (reference sequence). Written as DNA, the CDR3 is TGTGCCAGTAGTATTAGAGGACAGGGGGCGCTTCGGAACATTCAGTACTTC. This codes for CASSIRGQGALRNIQYF.

V and J are TRBV10-1 and TRBJ2-7; TRBD1 agrees at 9 bases. J gave up 2 bases and V 4 bases, and 6 bases lay outside the gene matches. The CDR3 spans 15 residues. Germline CDR1 WNHNN, CDR2 SYGVQD (reference sequence). Here the CDR3 DNA reads TGCGCCAGCAGTGCGGGGACAGGGTGGACCTACGAGCAGTACTTC. It translates to CASSAGTGWTYEQYF.

This chain uses TRBV10-2 with TRBJ2-1, with 7 bases matching TRBD2. CDR1 and CDR2 (germline): WSHSY, SAAADI. With 3 bases clipped from V and 6 bases from J, the junction kept 17 bases outside the gene matches. The CDR3 sequence is 18 residues long. This CDR3 is CASSDPPLGREGTNEQFF. CDR3 nucleotide sequence: TGCGCCAGCAGTGACCCCCCTCTGGGTAGGGAGGGTACCAATGAGCAGTTCTTC.

The J gene is TRBJ1-1, the V gene TRBV5-1; weak D call: TRBD1 (5 bases). V was cut by 0 bases and J by 4 bases, with 25 bases left in between. The CDR3 loop spans 19 amino acids. CDR1 SGHRS and CDR2 YFSETQ come from the germline V gene. Written as DNA, the CDR3 is TGCGCCAGCAGCTTGGCGGTACCGGGGGTATGGGGTTTAGGCACTGAAGCTTTCTTT. Protein product: CASSLAVPGVWGLGTEAFF.

The rearrangement uses TRBV4-1 and TRBJ2-5, with TRBD1 identical over 9 bases. Looked up from germline, CDR1 is MGHRA and CDR2 is YSYEKL. This CDR3 spans 16 amino acids. V was pared by 3 bases and J by 4 bases, with 9 bases of the junction left unmatched. The CDR3 spells CASSHLTGGLRETQYF. As DNA, the CDR3 is TGCGCCAGCAGCCACCTGACAGGGGGGTTAAGAGAGACCCAGTACTTC.

V is TRBV12-3 or TRBV12-4 and J is TRBJ2-1, with 7 bases aligning to TRBD2. The CDR3 length is 12 residues. J gave up 16 bases and V 4 bases, and 10 bases lay outside the gene matches. The CDR3 DNA reads TGTGCCAGCAGTTGGGGACTATCAGTCGCTTTCTTC. This translates into CASSWGLSVAFF.

V gene TRBV29-1 combines with J gene TRBJ1-1; possible D gene TRBD1, 6 bases. There are 13 residues in the CDR3. With 7 bases removed from V and 2 bases from J, the gap between germline ends came to 14 bases. The germline CDR1 and CDR2 sequences are SQVTM and ANQGSEA. CDR3 residues: CSGLTGTNTEAFF. As DNA, the CDR3 is TGCAGCGGACTAACAGGGACCAACACTGAAGCTTTCTTT. The variable domain in full, completed from reference TRBV29-1 and TRBJ1-1, reads SAVISQKPSRDICQRGTSLTIQCQVDSQVTMMFWYRQQPGQSLTLIATANQGSEATYESGFVIDKFPISRPNLTFSTLTVSNMSPEDSSIYLCSGLTGTNTEAFFGQGTRLTVV.

The rearrangement joins TRBV5-1 to TRBJ2-6; D is possibly TRBD2 (5 bases). The ends were cut back, 0 bases at V and 11 bases at J, with 18 bases in the middle. CDR1 is SGHRS and CDR2 is YFSETQ in the germline V gene. The CDR3 is 16 amino acids. CDR3 loop: CASSLGLTSPLDVLTF. DNA of the CDR3: TGCGCCAGCAGCTTGGGACTAACCTCCCCTCTCGACGTCCTGACTTTC.

V is TRBV6-5 and J is TRBJ1-5; D gene unclear. The V gene lost 7 bases and the J gene lost 5 bases, with 6 bases spanning the gap. This CDR3 is 11 amino acids long. Per the germline V gene, CDR1 is MNHEY and CDR2 is SVGAGI. CDR3 amino acids: CASTSDQPQHF. Written as DNA, the CDR3 is TGTGCCAGCACCAGCGATCAGCCCCAGCATTTT.